The 21 T cell receptor beta chains below all came from one sample that was sequenced in a study of human T cells and chemical hapten exposure. TCRdb itself ran the RACE reads through MiXCR, one entry per CDR3 protein. The data contain about 130,000 distinct CDR3 sequences, about 9.4% of them singletons. The time point is: healthy volunteer bleed at 2 weeks. From whole blood left unfractionated, total RNA was extracted. The sample was whole blood. These receptors all come from a male donor in good health. Some clones in this sample may be carry-over from other donors' samples.

The V and J genes are TRBV20-1 and TRBJ2-1, with TRBD2 identical over 7 bases. The CDR3 runs 15 residues. The J segment lost 1 base and the V segment lost 2 bases, leaving 5 bases of the junction unmatched. Germline-derived CDR1 and CDR2 are DFQATT and SNEGSKA (reference sequence). The CDR3 region is CSARKVRGSYNEQFF. CDR3 bases: TGCAGTGCTAGAAAGGTGCGGGGGTCCTACAATGAGCAGTTCTTC.

This clonotype has more than one count but fewer than ten. The chain uses TRBV20-1 and TRBJ1-2; no clear D. Germline assignment: CDR1 DFQATT and CDR2 SNEGSKA (reference sequence). The V and J ends lost 2 bases and 7 bases respectively, with 14 bases between them. The CDR3 is 13 amino acids. Here the CDR3 DNA reads TGCAGTGCTAGAAGTCAGGAGCCGGGTGGCTACACCTTC. Translating gives CSARSQEPGGYTF.

This clonotype was counted only a few times. This chain connects TRBV29-1 to TRBJ2-3; 11 nucleotides agree with TRBD2. The CDR3 consists of 15 residues. The V segment lost 4 bases and the J segment 2 bases; nucleotides outside the gene matches: 5. The germline V gene encodes CDR1 SQVTM and CDR2 ANQGSEA. The CDR3 loop is CSVGRGLADTDTQYF. The DNA for the CDR3 is TGCAGCGTTGGAAGGGGACTAGCGGACACAGATACGCAGTATTTT.

The gene calls are TRBV6-1 and TRBJ2-1, with D possibly TRBD1 on 5 matching bases. With 6 bases removed from V and 6 bases from J, the gap between germline ends came to 12 bases. Germline-derived CDR1 and CDR2 are MNHNS and SASEGT. This CDR3 is built from 13 residues. This CDR3 reads CASRADIPNEQFF. In nucleotides, the CDR3 is TGTGCCAGCAGGGCGGACATTCCCAATGAGCAGTTCTTC.

This chain joins TRBV12-3 or TRBV12-4 and TRBJ1-2, with a weak D call TRBD1 (5 bases). The CDR3 loop spans 14 amino acids. Trimming shortened V by 1 base and J by 13 bases, and 19 bases separated the two germline ends. The CDR3 here is CASSLEGPFPGGTF. The CDR3 DNA sequence: TGTGCCAGCAGTTTAGAGGGTCCCTTCCCCGGGGGCACCTTC.

This clonotype appeared many times. The chain links TRBV15 to TRBJ2-1, with TRBD2 matching over 7 bases. The CDR3 totals 18 residues. Germline V gene sequence: CDR1 LNHNV, CDR2 YYDKDF (reference sequence). V lost 0 bases to trimming and J lost 5 bases; unmatched junction nucleotides: 13. The chain's CDR3 is CATSREGPRDYENNEQFF. DNA for the CDR3: TGTGCCACCAGCAGAGAGGGCCCCAGGGACTACGAAAACAATGAGCAGTTCTTC.

This clonotype was counted at least ten times. The chain joins TRBV21-1 to TRBJ1-3; the table's D gene call, TRBD1, was not cross checked with the DNA. TRBV21-1 is noted as a pseudogene. The CDR3 is 16 amino acids. The CDR3 DNA follows: TGTGCCAGCAGCATCCCCGGGCGGGGGCTGGGAAACACCATATATTTT. Protein sequence: CASSIPGRGLGNTIYF.

In its sample, this clonotype was seen many times. The genes are TRBV6-5 and TRBJ2-1, with 8 nucleotides matching TRBD2. The CDR3 covers 16 residues. V trimming: 0 bases; J trimming: 6 bases; junction bases outside the gene matches: 7. Germline CDR1 and CDR2: MNHEY and SVGAGI. This CDR3 reads CASSYSGTRVGNEQFF. CDR3 DNA: TGTGCCAGCAGTTACTCCGGGACTAGAGTAGGCAATGAGCAGTTCTTC.

This chain links TRBV12-3 or TRBV12-4 with TRBJ2-7; weak D call: TRBD1 (6 bases). Trimming left V 2 bases short and J 6 bases short, with 17 bases between. The CDR3 has 15 amino acids. CDR3 loop: CASSLTLQGGTEQYF. CDR3 nucleotides: TGTGCCAGCAGTTTAACCCTACAAGGGGGAACCGAGCAGTACTTC.

This clonotype has more than one count but fewer than ten. This chain connects TRBV7-9 to TRBJ2-3; 9 bases fit TRBD2. This CDR3 is 15 amino acids long. V shed 5 bases, J shed 2 bases, and the junction held 5 bases outside the gene matches. Germline V gene lookup returns CDR1 SEHNR and CDR2 FQNEAQ (reference sequence). In DNA form, the CDR3 reads TGTGCCAGCAGCCTCGGACTAGCGTCCACAGATACGCAGTATTTT. Translating gives CASSLGLASTDTQYF.

The chain couples TRBV5-1 to TRBJ2-1, with D possibly matching TRBD2 (6 bases). Per the germline V gene, CDR1 is SGHRS and CDR2 is YFSETQ. V shed 7 bases and J shed 4 bases, with 15 bases lying between them. This CDR3 region has 14 residues. In DNA form, the CDR3 reads TGCGCCAGCCACACGGGGGTTGCATACAATGAGCAGTTCTTC. Translation: CASHTGVAYNEQFF.

This clonotype was counted at least ten times. V usage is TRBV29-1 and J usage is TRBJ2-1; the D gene is possibly TRBD1 (5 bases). Germline V gene data show CDR1 as SQVTM and CDR2 as ANQGSEA. This CDR3 comprises 14 residues. Trimming took 6 bases from V and 0 from J, leaving 12 bases between them. The CDR3: CSVRQMSSYNEQFF. The CDR3 coding sequence is TGCAGCGTGAGACAGATGAGCTCCTACAATGAGCAGTTCTTC.

The V gene is TRBV20-1, the J gene TRBJ2-1; TRBD2 agrees at 10 bases. CDR3 length: 14 residues. Germline V gene lookup returns CDR1 DFQATT and CDR2 SNEGSKA (reference sequence). J lost 7 bases, V lost 3 bases, and 6 bases had no gene match. DNA for the CDR3: TGCAGTGCTAGCCCTAGCGGGGGTATTAATGAGCAGTTCTTC. Translating gives CSASPSGGINEQFF.

The table lists this clonotype with a few counts. The chain uses TRBV14 and TRBJ2-6, with D possibly TRBD1 on 6 matching bases. This CDR3 spans 21 amino acids. The germline gives CDR1 SGHDN, CDR2 FVKESK. Trimming removed 4 bases at V and 4 bases at J, with 29 bases between. The CDR3 loop is CASSPLKDRDTLIRGANVLTF. The CDR3 region has the DNA TGTGCCAGCAGCCCCCTAAAAGACCGGGACACCCTGATTAGGGGGGCCAACGTCCTGACTTTC.

This clonotype was recorded many times. V gene TRBV6-6 combines with J gene TRBJ1-2, with no clear D. V lost 0 bases, J lost 5 bases, and 10 bases lay in between. Germline V gene sequence: CDR1 MNHNY, CDR2 SVGAGI (reference sequence). The CDR3 runs to 14 residues. The CDR3 DNA reads TGTGCCAGCAGTTACTCGGAAGGAGCGTATGGCTACACCTTC. Its translation is CASSYSEGAYGYTF.

V usage is TRBV3-1 and J usage is TRBJ2-2, with 9 bases that match TRBD2. V dropped 1 base and J dropped 1; count of bases not matched to a gene: 4. The CDR3 loop spans 17 amino acids. The germline CDR1 and CDR2 sequences are LGHDT and YNNKEL (reference sequence). In DNA form, the CDR3 reads TGTGCCAGCAGCCAAGGACTAGCGGCCCAGAACACCGGGGAGCTGTTTTTT. This gives the protein CASSQGLAAQNTGELFF. Drawing the rest from reference TRBV3-1 and TRBJ2-2, the complete variable domain is DTAVSQTPKYLVTQMGNDKSIKCEQNLGHDTMYWYKQDSKKFLKIMFSYNNKELIINETVPNRFSPKSPDKAHLNLHINSLELGDSAVYFCASSQGLAAQNTGELFFGEGSRLTVL.

The V call is TRBV12-3 or TRBV12-4, the J call TRBJ2-3; 7 nucleotides agree with TRBD2. Trimming removed 8 bases from V and 1 base from J; junction bases left unmatched: 12. This CDR3 spans 16 amino acids. The CDR3 bases are TGTGCCAGCGGGGAAGAAAAAGCGGGGCGCACAGATACGCAGTATTTT. It yields the protein CASGEEKAGRTDTQYF.

This clonotype was seen a few times. The chain has TRBV28 and TRBJ1-5; unclear D gene. The CDR3 is 16 amino acids. CDR1 is MDHEN and CDR2 is SYDVKM in the germline V gene. Trimming removed 1 base at V and 0 bases at J, with 10 bases between. CDR3 sequence: CASSLLSSNSNQPQHF. The DNA for the CDR3 is TGTGCCAGCAGTTTATTATCCAGTAATAGCAATCAGCCCCAGCATTTT. Full variable domain (rest looked up from reference TRBV28 and TRBJ1-5): DVKVTQSSRYLVKRTGEKVFLECVQDMDHENMFWYRQDPGLGLRLIYFSYDVKMKEKGDIPEGYSVSREKKERFSLILESASTNQTSMYLCASSLLSSNSNQPQHFGDGTRLSIL.

The CDR3 DNA reads as TGCGCCAGCAGCTTTATCAATAGCGGGAGCTCCTACGAGCAGTACTTC. Translated: CASSFINSGSSYEQYF. The chain employs TRBV5-1 and TRBJ2-7, with TRBD2 identical over 9 bases. V lost 2 bases, J lost 0 bases, and 6 bases stayed unmatched. In germline, CDR1 is SGHRS, CDR2 YFSETQ. The CDR3 loop spans 16 amino acids. The full variable domain, completed using reference TRBV5-1 and TRBJ2-7, is KAGVTQTPRYLIKTRGQQVTLSCSPISGHRSVSWYQQTPGQGLQFLFEYFSETQRNKGNFPGRFSGRQFSNSRSEMNVSTLELGDSALYLCASSFINSGSSYEQYFGPGTRLTVT.

This clonotype occurred many times. The J gene is TRBJ1-6, the V gene TRBV5-5; D might be TRBD1 (5 bases). This CDR3 region has 16 residues. CDR1 is SGHKS and CDR2 is YYEKEE in the germline V gene (reference sequence). V lost 4 bases and J lost 3, with 14 bases in between. In DNA, the CDR3 is TGTGCCAGCAGCAGCCGGGACCCAGACTATAATTCACCCCTCCACTTT. Translated, it gives CASSSRDPDYNSPLHF.

This chain connects TRBV30 to TRBJ2-7; unclear D gene. Trimming left V 3 bases short and J 2 bases short, with 8 bases between. The CDR3 consists of 12 residues. Germline V gives CDR1 GTSNPN, CDR2 SVGIG (reference sequence). CDR3 DNA: TGTGCCTGGAGCCCTGTCCCCTACGAGCAGTACTTC. Protein: CAWSPVPYEQYF.